The sequence of this TCR beta chain was determined in a study of blood T cell repertoires in COVID-19. Libraries were prepared by immunoSEQ multiplex PCR; TCRdb keeps only in-frame clonotypes and omits some of them. The sample has roughly 200,000 clones, approximately 80% seen once; the top ten hold approximately 9.9%. CDR1 and CDR2 (germline): SGHTA, FQGNSA. The V and J ends lost 5 bases and 8 bases respectively, with 31 bases between them. The CDR3 is 19 residues long. Seattle's enrolled individuals joined amid active infection and were then monitored longitudinally. This clone was recorded once. The TCR was taken from a woman between 35 and 50 years old with COVID-19, enrolled during active disease. The genes are TRBV7-2 and TRBJ2-1; perhaps TRBD2 as D (5 bases). Sequencing was performed on peripheral blood. The CDR3 spells CASSKDYSSFPSDGDEQFF. DNA for the CDR3: TGTGCCAGCAGCAAAGACTACAGTTCTTTTCCCTCCGACGGCGATGAGCAGTTCTTC. The full variable domain, with the rest looked up from reference TRBV7-2 and TRBJ2-1, is GAGVSQSPSNKVTEKGKDVELRCDPISGHTALYWYRQSLGQGLEFLIYFQGNSAPDKSGLPSDRFSAERTGGSVSTLTIQRTQQEDSAVYLCASSKDYSSFPSDGDEQFFGPGTRLTVL.